One and the same sample provided the 10 T cell receptor beta chains below, sequenced in a study of shared clonotypes between healthy human individuals. Sequencing was performed with immunoSEQ multiplex PCR; in TCRdb, only in-frame clones are kept and a portion is missing. The sample lists roughly 2.1 million clones, about 92% occurring once. Terminally differentiated effector memory CD45RA+ cells were left out of the naive CD8 fraction, which was CD45RO-negative and positively selected for CCR7. Sequencing used naive CD8+ T cells from PBMCs. The receptors here all came from a man aged 18 to 30 in good health. Some clones in this sample may be carry-over from other donors' samples.

The gene calls are TRBV11-2 and TRBJ2-7, with 7 bases matching TRBD1. V was pared by 5 bases and J by 3 bases, with 7 bases of the junction left unmatched. CDR3 length equals 14 residues. The germline V gene has CDR1 SGHAT and CDR2 FQNNGV. CDR3 amino acids: CASSRTGAVYEQYF. DNA for the CDR3: TGTGCCAGCAGCAGAACAGGGGCCGTCTACGAGCAGTACTTC.

This clone was observed a single time. J is TRBJ2-4 and V is TRBV7-9; no reliable D call. There are 14 residues in the CDR3. Between the trimmed V and J ends, which lost 7 bases and 2 bases, there was a span of 12 bases. The germline V gene encodes CDR1 SEHNR and CDR2 FQNEAQ (reference sequence). In nucleotides, the CDR3 is TGTGCCAGCATCGAAGACGGAACCAAAAACATTCAGTACTTC. It is translated as CASIEDGTKNIQYF.

The J gene is TRBJ1-4, the V gene TRBV11-2; D perhaps matches TRBD1 (5 bases). CDR3 length: 13 residues. The germline CDR1 and CDR2 sequences are SGHAT and FQNNGV. V was pared by 4 bases and J by 8 bases, with 11 bases between. The CDR3 loop reads CASSWDGGEKLFF. In DNA, the CDR3 is TGTGCCAGCAGCTGGGACGGGGGAGAAAAACTGTTTTTT.

The rearrangement joins TRBV27 to TRBJ1-2; 9 bases align to TRBD1. The CDR3 length is 15 residues. Germline lookup yields CDR1 MNHEY and CDR2 SMNVEV (reference sequence). The J segment lost 3 bases and the V segment lost 8 bases, leaving 10 bases of the junction unmatched. CDR3 sequence reads: CASGGQGWWDYGYTF. As DNA, the CDR3 is TGTGCCAGCGGGGGACAGGGTTGGTGGGACTATGGCTACACCTTC.

V gene TRBV19 combines with J gene TRBJ2-7, with D possibly being TRBD2 (7 bases). Germline CDR1 is LNHDA and CDR2 is SQIVND (reference sequence). The CDR3 has 13 amino acids. V dropped 5 bases and J dropped 5 bases, with 13 bases sitting between them. In DNA form, the CDR3 reads TGTGCCAGTAGTTCCCGGGGGGCGGACGAGCAGTACTTC. This encodes CASSSRGADEQYF.

With respect to this clone: In the same sample, other DNA sequences code for this CDR3. The chain has TRBV5-8 and TRBJ2-7; D is uncertain. CDR3 size: 11 residues. Trimming stripped 2 bases from V and 4 bases from J, with 4 bases between. Germline values: CDR1 SGHTS, CDR2 YDEGEE. CDR3 DNA sequence: TGTGCCAGCAGCTTCCCATACGAGCAGTACTTC. It is translated as CASSFPYEQYF.

The chain combines TRBV28 with TRBJ2-7, with D possibly TRBD2 on 5 matching bases. Germline V gene sequence: CDR1 MDHEN, CDR2 SYDVKM. CDR3 size: 10 residues. V lost 5 bases and J 9 bases, leaving 8 bases between the germline ends. DNA of the CDR3: TGTGCCAGCAGTACGGAGGCGCAGTACTTC. It translates to CASSTEAQYF.

The chain carries TRBV28 and TRBJ2-1; D is undetermined. The CDR3 consists of 14 residues. V was cut by 5 bases and J by 0 bases, with 8 bases left in between. The V gene's germline CDR1 is MDHEN and CDR2 SYDVKM. The CDR3 reads CASSLMSSYNEQFF. The CDR3 nucleotides read TGTGCCAGCAGTCTCATGAGCTCCTACAATGAGCAGTTCTTC.

The V and J genes are TRBV27 and TRBJ2-7; 7 bases line up with TRBD2. Germline V gene data show CDR1 as MNHEY and CDR2 as SMNVEV (reference sequence). This CDR3 has 14 residues. V lost 4 bases, J lost 6 bases, and 9 bases stayed unmatched. The CDR3 spells CASSWRGSASEQYF. The CDR3 region has the DNA TGTGCCAGCAGTTGGCGCGGGAGTGCTTCCGAGCAGTACTTC.

The chain links TRBV27 to TRBJ1-1; D gene uncertain. From germline, CDR1 is MNHEY and CDR2 SMNVEV (reference sequence). V was cut by 6 bases and J by 5 bases, with 22 bases left in between. This CDR3 has 16 residues. The CDR3 DNA sequence: TGTGCCAGCAGCTCCCTCCCGGGGTTTTTGAGTACTGAAGCTTTCTTT. It translates to CASSSLPGFLSTEAFF.